This entry is about one T cell receptor (beta chain). Clones were read by immunoSEQ multiplex PCR, and TCRdb kept only the in-frame ones, dropping some. Here the sample spans about 80,000 clones, about 91% being singletons. These data come from a study of blood T cell repertoires in COVID-19. From germline, CDR1 is SGHRS and CDR2 YFSETQ. The length of the CDR3 is 17 residues. The ends were cut back, 0 bases at V and 0 bases at J, with 13 bases in the middle. This chain connects TRBV5-1 to TRBJ2-1, with D unclear. Sequencing was performed on peripheral blood. This clonotype was obtained from a woman aged 80 or over with acute or convalescent COVID-19. The CDR3 DNA follows: TGCGCCAGCAGCTTGGCCCCGGGTAAGAGCTCCTACAATGAGCAGTTCTTC. Protein product: CASSLAPGKSSYNEQFF.